A selection of T cell receptor beta chains follows, all from one sample in a study of cytomegalovirus exposure and HLA in healthy donors. TCRdb keeps only in-frame clones here, not all; method: immunoSEQ multiplex PCR. Of more than 150,000 clones in the sample, roughly 87% were seen once. Input material: PBMCs. The receptors were gathered from a girl under three years old in good health and CMV-seronegative. Each CDR3 is given with its conserved first and last residue. D genes are given only for firm matches. Only part of the rows carry a size: once, few, many, or a class if the clone is expanded.

>14|TRBJ1-2|TRBV5-1|NA|NA
TGCGCCAGCAGCTCGGACAAACCTAACTATGGCTACACCTTC
CASSSDKPNYGYTF
>14|TRBJ1-2|TRBV5-8|NA|NA
TGTGCCAACAGCTTGTTGGCAGGTCTCTATGGCTACACCTTC
CANSLLAGLYGYTF
>16|TRBJ2-1|TRBV7-6|NA|TRBD2
TGTGCCAGCAGCCCCTTCCCCGCGGGAGGGTACAATGAGCAGTTCTTC
CASSPFPAGGYNEQFF
>17|TRBJ2-7|TRBV5-1|NA|TRBD1
TGCGCCAGCAGCTGGGGCCTGACAGGGGGACTCTTTTACGAGCAGTACTTC
CASSWGLTGGLFYEQYF
>16|TRBJ1-1|TRBV6-5|once|TRBD1
TGTGCCAGCAGTTACGATCCGACAGGGTTTGACACTGAAGCTTTCTTT
CASSYDPTGFDTEAFF
>11|TRBJ1-5|TRBV20-1|NA|NA
TGCGGCACAGGGCGCAATCAGCCCCAGCATTTT
CGTGRNQPQHF
>12|TRBJ1-1|TRBV21-1|NA|NA
TGTGCCAGCAGCAAAGGAGGCGGTGAAGCTTTCTTT
CASSKGGGEAFF
>15|TRBJ1-6|TRBV19|NA|NA
TGTGCCAGTAGTCCGCGGGGAGGCATTAATTCACCCCTCCACTTT
CASSPRGGINSPLHF
>16|TRBJ2-3|TRBV7-3|NA|TRBD2
TGTGCCAGCAGCTTAAGTTCCCGGGGGGGCAGAGATACGCAGTATTTT
CASSLSSRGGRDTQYF
>15|TRBJ2-1|TRBV18|NA|NA
TGTGCCAGCTCACCAGCTCAAAGCGGCTACAATGAGCAGTTCTTC
CASSPAQSGYNEQFF
>15|TRBJ2-7|TRBV4-1|NA|NA
TGCGCCAGCAGCCATCAAGACGGGAGCTCCTACGAGCAGTACTTC
CASSHQDGSSYEQYF
>17|TRBJ1-1|TRBV4-3|NA|NA
TGCGCCAGCAGCCAAGAATGGGGATTGAGGGGGAAGACTGAAGCTTTCTTT
CASSQEWGLRGKTEAFF
>18|TRBJ1-5|TRBV27|NA|NA
TGTGCCAGCAGCACTCCGGGGACATGGCTTCTTAGGCGTCAGCCCCAGCATTTT
CASSTPGTWLLRRQPQHF
>14|TRBJ2-1|TRBV7-2|NA|TRBD2
TGTGCCAGCAGCTACGGGGGGTCCTACAATGAGCAGTTCTTC
CASSYGGSYNEQFF
>14|TRBJ2-3|TRBV9|NA|TRBD2
TGTGCCAGCAGCGTATCTAGCGGGACAGATACGCAGTATTTT
CASSVSSGTDTQYF
>16|TRBJ2-5|TRBV4-3|NA|TRBD2
TGCGCCAGCAGCCAAGATTGGTTGAGGCGGGAGAAGACCCAGTACTTC
CASSQDWLRREKTQYF
>17|TRBJ2-2|TRBV7-6|NA|TRBD2
TGTGCCAGCAGCCCCCTTCCGGGACTAGGAAGTGCCCGGGAGCTGTTTTTT
CASSPLPGLGSARELFF
>16|TRBJ2-4|TRBV6-1|NA|TRBD2
TGTGCCAGCAGTGATTTTGAACTAGCGGGAGCAAACATTCAGTACTTC
CASSDFELAGANIQYF
>13|TRBJ1-2|TRBV19|NA|TRBD1
TGTGCCAGTAGAGGGACAGAATACTATGGCTACACCTTC
CASRGTEYYGYTF
>14|TRBJ1-2|TRBV5-1|once|NA
TGCGCCAGCAGCTTGTTCGACAACAACTATGGCTACACCTTC
CASSLFDNNYGYTF
>15|TRBJ1-2|TRBV19|NA|NA
TGTGCCAGTAGACATACCCGGGACACCCACTATGGCTACACCTTC
CASRHTRDTHYGYTF
>15|TRBJ2-1|TRBV6-5|NA|TRBD1
TGTGCCAGCAGTTACCTTGACAGGGGTAGGGATGAGCAGTTCTTC
CASSYLDRGRDEQFF
>14|TRBJ2-3|TRBV2|NA|TRBD1
TGTGCCAGCAGACAGGGGGCTCTCACAGATACGCAGTATTTT
CASRQGALTDTQYF
>12|TRBJ2-3|TRBV30|NA|TRBD2
TGTGCCTGGACTAGCGGGGCGGATACGCAGTATTTT
CAWTSGADTQYF
>12|TRBJ2-7|TRBV11-2|NA|NA
TGTGCCAGCAGCGCTACTACCTACGAGCAGTACTTC
CASSATTYEQYF
>16|TRBJ2-1|TRBV7-8|NA|TRBD2
TGTGCCAGCAGTCCGCGGCGGGGGACGACCTACAATGAGCAGTTCTTC
CASSPRRGTTYNEQFF
>17|TRBJ1-5|TRBV15|NA|TRBD1
TGTGCCACCAGCAGAGATGGGACAGGGTATAGCAATCAGCCCCAGCATTTT
CATSRDGTGYSNQPQHF
>16|TRBJ2-7|TRBV14|NA|TRBD2
TGTGCCAGCAGCAACCGACTAGCGGGAGGATCTTACGAGCAGTACTTC
CASSNRLAGGSYEQYF
>14|TRBJ2-2|TRBV30|few|TRBD2
TGTGCCTGGACCGGACTAGCCGGAACCGGGGAGCTGTTTTTT
CAWTGLAGTGELFF
>13|TRBJ1-1|TRBV5-4|NA|NA
TGTGCCAGCAGGTCCGTAAGGGAGAGAGAAGCTTTCTTT
CASRSVREREAFF
>15|TRBJ2-2|TRBV7-9|NA|NA
TGTGCCAGCAGCTTAGCTCGGCTAGACACCGGGGAGCTGTTTTTT
CASSLARLDTGELFF
>16|TRBJ1-1|TRBV27|NA|NA
TGTGCCAGCAGTTTACGGTTTGTCAGGGAGGACACTGAAGCTTTCTTT
CASSLRFVREDTEAFF
>16|TRBJ2-2|TRBV5-1|NA|TRBD2
TGCGCCAGCAGCTTAGCGGGGGGGCTTTACACCGGGGAGCTGTTTTTT
CASSLAGGLYTGELFF
>13|TRBJ2-4|TRBV29-1|NA|NA
TGCAGCGTCCGAGGGAGATCCAAAAACATTCAGTACTTC
CSVRGRSKNIQYF
>12|TRBJ2-6|TRBV2|NA|NA
TGTGCCAGCAGGGACAGTTCTTTGGTCCTGACTTTC
CASRDSSLVLTF
>14|TRBJ1-1|TRBV6-5|NA|NA
TGTGCCAGCAGTCACGGGGGTGAGGTCGCTGAAGCTTTCTTT
CASSHGGEVAEAFF
>15|TRBJ2-6|TRBV5-6|NA|NA
TGTGCCAGCAGCTTGAAGGGGAACGGGGCCAACGTCCTGACTTTC
CASSLKGNGANVLTF
>20|TRBJ2-3|TRBV27|NA|NA
TGTGCCAGCAGTTTATTATGGGCCCGTACGGCAGGGAGGTTCGCAGATACGCAGTATTTT
CASSLLWARTAGRFADTQYF
>14|TRBJ2-7|TRBV27|NA|TRBD2
TGTGCCAGCAGTTTAACTAGCGGATCTTACGAGCAGTACTTC
CASSLTSGSYEQYF
>15|TRBJ2-3|TRBV7-9|NA|TRBD2
TGTGCCAGCAGCTTATGGACTAGCGGTGGAGATACGCAGTATTTT
CASSLWTSGGDTQYF
>14|TRBJ2-2|TRBV11-3|NA|NA
TGTGCCAGCAGCTTAGATTCAGGGGCCGGGGAGCTGTTTTTT
CASSLDSGAGELFF
>16|TRBJ2-1|TRBV7-9|NA|TRBD2
TGTGCCAGCAGCTCAGGGAGACTAGCAGTCGACAATGAGCAGTTCTTC
CASSSGRLAVDNEQFF
>14|TRBJ1-5|TRBV19|NA|TRBD1
TGTGCCAGTAGGACAGGGTCGGGGAATCAGCCCCAGCATTTT
CASRTGSGNQPQHF
>13|TRBJ2-4|TRBV2|NA|NA
TGTGCCAGCCTATATCTAGCCAAAAACATTCAGTACTTC
CASLYLAKNIQYF
>14|TRBJ2-1|TRBV27|NA|NA
TGTGCCAGCATGCTACGGGCAGGGTGGAATGAGCAGTTCTTC
CASMLRAGWNEQFF
>16|TRBJ2-5|TRBV4-3|NA|TRBD2
TGCGCCAGCAGCCAAAAGCGGGGCCGAGGGGAAGAGACCCAGTACTTC
CASSQKRGRGEETQYF
>14|TRBJ2-3|TRBV6-1|NA|NA
TGTGCCAGCAGAGGGGTGGGACACACAGATACGCAGTATTTT
CASRGVGHTDTQYF
>14|TRBJ1-6|TRBV7-3|NA|TRBD1
TGTGCCAGCAGCCCGGGACAGGGTAATTCACCCCTCCACTTT
CASSPGQGNSPLHF
>13|TRBJ1-2|TRBV6-5|once|NA
TGTGCCAGCAGTTTTTTAGGGGACTATGGCTACACCTTC
CASSFLGDYGYTF
>16|TRBJ2-1|TRBV18|once|NA
TGTGCCAGCTCAATGGGCCAAGAGAGCTCCTACAATGAGCAGTTCTTC
CASSMGQESSYNEQFF
>17|TRBJ1-5|TRBV5-1|NA|TRBD1
TGCGCCAGCAGCTTGGCCCCTAGGGGGCCTAGCAATCAGCCCCAGCATTTT
CASSLAPRGPSNQPQHF
>15|TRBJ2-5|TRBV7-9|NA|TRBD2
TGTGCCAGCAGCTCAAAGCGGGGGGGACCAGAGACCCAGTACTTC
CASSSKRGGPETQYF
>16|TRBJ1-2|TRBV6-6|few|NA
TGTGCCAGCAGTTACTCGATTCAGAACCCCCGCTATGGCTACACCTTC
CASSYSIQNPRYGYTF
>16|TRBJ1-2|TRBV7-2|NA|NA
TGTGCCAGCAGCTTAGCCCTCGGAGGCTCGCCCTATGGCTACACCTTC
CASSLALGGSPYGYTF
>13|TRBJ1-5|TRBV7-6|NA|NA
TGTGCCAGCAGCTTAGCGCGACGGGAGCCCCAGCATTTT
CASSLARREPQHF
>12|TRBJ2-2|TRBV5-1|NA|NA
TGCGCCAGCGGGGGCTCCACCGGGGAGCTGTTTTTT
CASGGSTGELFF
>15|TRBJ1-5|TRBV4-1|once|NA
TGCGCCAGCAGCCAAGATGGGACACCAAATCAGCCCCAGCATTTT
CASSQDGTPNQPQHF
>15|TRBJ2-5|TRBV5-1|once|TRBD1
TGCGCCAGCAGCTTGACAGGGGTCCGACAAGAGACCCAGTACTTC
CASSLTGVRQETQYF
>16|TRBJ2-7|TRBV7-2|NA|TRBD2
TGTGCCAGCAGCTTAGGTCGGGCGGGAGGGTTCAACGAGCAGTACTTC
CASSLGRAGGFNEQYF
>19|TRBJ2-3|TRBV12-5|once|TRBD2
TGTGCTAGTGGCGACCGCGGGACTAGCGGGAGGGCCAGCACAGATACGCAGTATTTT
CASGDRGTSGRASTDTQYF